This passage covers 17 T cell receptor beta chains from one sample sequenced in a study of neoadjuvant nivolumab and ipilimumab in lung cancer. Assay used: immunoSEQ multiplex PCR; TCRdb lists only in-frame clones, some missing. The table shows approximately 23,000 clones, with approximately 81% occurring only once. Sample: peripheral blood, taken before neoadjuvant nivolumab, alone or with ipilimumab. The source of these receptors is an adult with non-small cell lung cancer.

By proportion, this clone is medium-sized. The chain combines TRBV7-2 with TRBJ1-1; 8 positions agree with TRBD1. The CDR3 runs to 15 residues. V lost 1 base, J lost 4 bases, and 5 bases stayed unmatched. CDR1 and CDR2 (germline): SGHTA, FQGNSA. Here the CDR3 reads CASSLVQGAGTEAFF. Written as DNA, the CDR3 is TGTGCCAGCAGCTTAGTTCAGGGGGCGGGCACTGAAGCTTTCTTT.

The chain is built from TRBV5-1 and TRBJ2-3; 7 positions match TRBD2. The CDR3 loop spans 15 amino acids. V shed 2 bases, J shed 1 base, and the junction held 4 bases outside the gene matches. Germline CDR1 is SGHRS and CDR2 is YFSETQ. The CDR3 loop reads CASSLNAGGTDTQYF. CDR3 DNA sequence: TGCGCCAGCAGCTTAAATGCGGGAGGCACAGATACGCAGTATTTT. Full variable domain (outside the CDR3, taken from reference TRBV5-1 and TRBJ2-3): KAGVTQTPRYLIKTRGQQVTLSCSPISGHRSVSWYQQTPGQGLQFLFEYFSETQRNKGNFPGRFSGRQFSNSRSEMNVSTLELGDSALYLCASSLNAGGTDTQYFGPGTRLTVL.

The rearrangement links TRBV7-9 to TRBJ1-1, with no clear D. Germline CDR1 is SEHNR and CDR2 is FQNEAQ (reference sequence). V was shortened by 5 bases and J by 1 base, with 11 bases between the two germline ends. The CDR3 consists of 14 residues. CDR3 nucleotide sequence: TGTGCCAGCAGCCCAACACGCCAGAACACTGAAGCTTTCTTT. Translated: CASSPTRQNTEAFF.

This chain connects TRBV5-1 to TRBJ2-5; 8 bases align to TRBD2. This CDR3 comprises 14 residues. Per the germline V gene, CDR1 is SGHRS and CDR2 is YFSETQ. V lost 5 bases, J lost 3 bases, and 6 bases stayed unmatched. DNA of the CDR3: TGCGCCAGCAGTTACGGGGGGGAAGAAGAGACCCAGTACTTC. Translation: CASSYGGEEETQYF.

As regards this clone: In the same sample, other DNA sequences code for this CDR3. The chain links TRBV29-1 to TRBJ1-1; 8 bases match TRBD1. Losses at the gene ends were 6 bases for V and 2 bases for J; bases not matched to a gene: 8. This CDR3 region has 14 residues. The germline V gene encodes CDR1 SQVTM and CDR2 ANQGSEA. The CDR3 reads CSVTRTGLNTEAFF. The CDR3 nucleotides read TGCAGCGTCACACGGACAGGGTTAAACACTGAAGCTTTCTTT.

V gene TRBV7-9 combines with J gene TRBJ2-7, with D unresolved. The CDR3 is made up of 14 amino acids. The germline CDR1 and CDR2 sequences are SEHNR and FQNEAQ (reference sequence). Deletions cut 1 base from V and 0 bases from J, with 7 bases between. The CDR3 coding sequence is TGTGCCAGCAGCTTAGTTTCCGTCTCCTACGAGCAGTACTTC. Translating it yields CASSLVSVSYEQYF.

V gene TRBV9 combines with J gene TRBJ1-1; TRBD1 might be the D (5 bases). This CDR3 is 13 amino acids long. CDR1 and CDR2 from the germline V gene are SGDLS and YYNGEE. V was trimmed by 4 bases and J by 4 bases, leaving 11 bases between them. Written as DNA, the CDR3 is TGTGCCAGCAGCTCGGGGACGGGCACTGAAGCTTTCTTT. It specifies CASSSGTGTEAFF.

In this sample, this clone turned up a few times. The V gene is TRBV11-3, the J gene TRBJ1-1; 7 bases agree with TRBD1. This CDR3 contains 13 residues. Germline CDR1 and CDR2: SGHNT and YENEEA. The V segment lost 3 bases and the J segment 8 bases; nucleotides outside the gene matches: 6. The CDR3 protein is CASSFQRDREAFF. CDR3 nucleotide sequence: TGTGCCAGCAGCTTTCAAAGGGACAGAGAAGCTTTCTTT.

This rearrangement joins TRBV7-9 to TRBJ1-5, with D tentatively TRBD1 (5 bases). V was cut by 1 base and J by 4 bases, with 8 bases left in between. The CDR3 totals 14 residues. CDR1 and CDR2 (germline): SEHNR, FQNEAQ (reference sequence). CDR3 residues: CASSLVGGNQPQHF. The CDR3, as DNA: TGTGCCAGCAGCTTAGTCGGGGGAAATCAGCCCCAGCATTTT.

The gene calls are TRBV7-9 and TRBJ2-1; TRBD1 aligns across 7 bases. Trimming took 5 bases from V and 0 from J; bases not matched to a gene: 4. The germline gives CDR1 SEHNR, CDR2 FQNEAQ (reference sequence). This CDR3 is built from 15 residues. The CDR3 spells CASSTGASSYNEQFF. The CDR3 DNA reads TGTGCCAGCAGCACAGGGGCGAGCTCCTACAATGAGCAGTTCTTC. The whole variable domain, remainder taken from reference TRBV7-9 and TRBJ2-1, is DTGVSQNPRHKITKRGQNVTFRCDPISEHNRLYWYRQTLGQGPEFLTYFQNEAQLEKSRLLSDRFSAERPKGSFSTLEIQRTEQGDSAMYLCASSTGASSYNEQFFGPGTRLTVL.

The chain links TRBV5-5 to TRBJ2-2; D remains unclear. The germline V gene encodes CDR1 SGHKS and CDR2 YYEKEE (reference sequence). This CDR3 region has 16 residues. Trimming took 0 bases from V and 1 from J, leaving 10 bases between them. The CDR3: CASSLGGSLNTGELFF. The CDR3 nucleotides are TGTGCCAGCAGCTTGGGGGGTAGCTTGAACACCGGGGAGCTGTTTTTT.

The V and J genes are TRBV19 and TRBJ1-2; 8 nucleotides line up with TRBD1. J gave up 6 bases and V 1 base, and 10 bases lay outside the gene matches. The CDR3 loop spans 16 amino acids. Per the germline V gene, CDR1 is LNHDA and CDR2 is SQIVND (reference sequence). For the CDR3, the DNA is TGTGCCAGTAGTATAGGTCTCGCAGGGGGCGCAGATGGCTACACCTTC. This encodes CASSIGLAGGADGYTF.

This sequence joins TRBV6-6 and TRBJ2-7; 7 bases are a match to TRBD2. Trimming removed 6 bases from V and 2 bases from J; junction bases left unmatched: 13. The germline V gene has CDR1 MNHNY and CDR2 SVGAGI (reference sequence). This CDR3 is 16 amino acids long. CDR3 in amino acids: CASRAPPAAGTYEQYF. Written as DNA, the CDR3 is TGTGCCAGCAGAGCCCCTCCTGCAGCGGGAACCTACGAGCAGTACTTC.

This clone has just a few counts. The chain links TRBV18 to TRBJ2-1; TRBD1 might be the D (6 bases). The CDR3 spans 16 residues. Trimming left V 3 bases short and J 3 bases short, with 15 bases between. Germline V CDR1 and CDR2: KGHSH, LQKENI. CDR3 sequence: CASSPSSRGDYNEQFF. In DNA, the CDR3 is TGTGCCAGCTCACCCTCCAGCAGGGGCGACTACAATGAGCAGTTCTTC.

The chain carries TRBV10-1 and TRBJ1-1, with TRBD1 matching over 7 bases. Germline loops: CDR1 WNHNN, CDR2 SYGVQD (reference sequence). The CDR3 spans 13 residues. Losses at the gene ends were 4 bases for V and 4 bases for J; bases not matched to a gene: 3. The CDR3 loop is CASSGPGGTEAFF. CDR3 sequence (DNA): TGCGCCAGCAGTGGGCCAGGGGGCACTGAAGCTTTCTTT.

The V gene is TRBV11-3, the J gene TRBJ2-1; D unresolved. The CDR3 consists of 16 residues. Germline assignment: CDR1 SGHNT and CDR2 YENEEA. The V and J ends lost 2 bases and 1 base respectively, with 12 bases between them. The CDR3 loop is CASSLRPQVSYNEQFF. The CDR3 region has the DNA TGTGCCAGCAGCTTACGGCCACAAGTGTCCTACAATGAGCAGTTCTTC.

CDR3 protein: CASSQDNGRVNYGYTF. The DNA of the CDR3 is TGTGCCAGCAGCCAAGATAACGGCAGGGTGAACTATGGCTACACCTTC. V usage is TRBV4-2 and J usage is TRBJ1-2; D may be TRBD1 (5 bases). Per the germline V gene, CDR1 is LGHNA and CDR2 is YNFKEQ. The CDR3 has 16 residues. V lost 0 bases and J lost 2, with 13 bases in between.